This TCR beta chain comes out of a study of T cells after yellow fever vaccination. Overall study results and limits: Post-booster reappearance was seen for most primary-vaccination clones (roughly 96% CD4, 75% to 90% CD8).

Trimming left V 6 bases short and J 5 bases short, with 11 bases between. In germline, CDR1 is MNHNY, CDR2 SVGAGI (reference sequence). CDR3 length: 13 residues. A universal primer site and UMIs were added as TCR cDNA was made by 5'RACE template switching. TCRdb analysed the 5' RACE reads with MiXCR anew, one entry per CDR3 protein. The sample records roughly 150,000 distinct CDR3 sequences, approximately 6.7% being singletons. This clonotype was observed many times. Antigen specificity is unknown. The sequenced sample was CD4+ T cells sorted from PBMCs, obtained around 5 days after the first yellow fever vaccination. J is TRBJ2-1 and V is TRBV6-6, with D possibly matching TRBD1 (6 bases). This receptor was obtained from a young man who received the YFV17D yellow fever vaccine. The CDR3 DNA reads TGTGCCAGCAGCGGGACACCCCACAATGAGCAGTTCTTC. This encodes CASSGTPHNEQFF.